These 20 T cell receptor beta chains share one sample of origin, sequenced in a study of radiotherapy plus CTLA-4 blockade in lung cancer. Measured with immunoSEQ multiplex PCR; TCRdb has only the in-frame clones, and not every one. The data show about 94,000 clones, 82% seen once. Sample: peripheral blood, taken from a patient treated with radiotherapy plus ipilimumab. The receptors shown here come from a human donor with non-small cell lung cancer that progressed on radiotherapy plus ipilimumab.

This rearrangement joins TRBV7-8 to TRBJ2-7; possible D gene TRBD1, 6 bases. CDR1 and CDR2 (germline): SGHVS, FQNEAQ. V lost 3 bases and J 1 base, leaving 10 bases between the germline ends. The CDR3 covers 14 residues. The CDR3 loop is CASSFGRGSYEQYF. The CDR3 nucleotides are TGTGCCAGCAGCTTCGGCAGGGGATCCTACGAGCAGTACTTC.

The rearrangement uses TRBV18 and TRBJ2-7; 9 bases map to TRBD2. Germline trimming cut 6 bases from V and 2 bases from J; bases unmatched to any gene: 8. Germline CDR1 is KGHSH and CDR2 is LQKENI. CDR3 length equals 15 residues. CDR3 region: CASSPLAGKTYEQYF. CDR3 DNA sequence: TGTGCCAGCTCCCCTCTAGCGGGAAAGACCTACGAGCAGTACTTC.

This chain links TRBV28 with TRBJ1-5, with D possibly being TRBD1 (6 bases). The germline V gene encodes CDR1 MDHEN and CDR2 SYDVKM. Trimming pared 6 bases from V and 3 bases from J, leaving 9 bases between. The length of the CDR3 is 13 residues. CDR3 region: CASRGQFNQPQHF. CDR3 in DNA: TGTGCCAGCAGAGGACAGTTCAATCAGCCCCAGCATTTT.

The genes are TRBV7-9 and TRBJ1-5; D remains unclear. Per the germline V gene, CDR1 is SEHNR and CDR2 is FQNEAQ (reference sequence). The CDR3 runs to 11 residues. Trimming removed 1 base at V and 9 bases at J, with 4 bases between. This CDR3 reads CASSLGGPQHF. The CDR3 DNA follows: TGTGCCAGCAGCTTAGGTGGGCCCCAGCATTTT. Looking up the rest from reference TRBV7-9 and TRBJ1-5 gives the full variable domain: DTGVSQNPRHKITKRGQNVTFRCDPISEHNRLYWYRQTLGQGPEFLTYFQNEAQLEKSRLLSDRFSAERPKGSFSTLEIQRTEQGDSAMYLCASSLGGPQHFGDGTRLSIL.

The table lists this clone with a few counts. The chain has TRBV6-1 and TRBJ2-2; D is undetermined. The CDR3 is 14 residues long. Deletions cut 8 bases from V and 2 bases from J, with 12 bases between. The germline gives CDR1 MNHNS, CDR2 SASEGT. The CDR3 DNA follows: TGTGCCAGCCGTGGTCAGGTTAACACCGGGGAGCTGTTTTTT. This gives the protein CASRGQVNTGELFF.

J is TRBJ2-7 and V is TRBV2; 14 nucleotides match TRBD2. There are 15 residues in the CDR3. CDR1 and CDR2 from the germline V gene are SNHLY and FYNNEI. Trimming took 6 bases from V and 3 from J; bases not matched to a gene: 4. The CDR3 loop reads CASSPGLAGGYEQYF. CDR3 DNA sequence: TGTGCCAGCAGCCCCGGACTAGCGGGAGGCTACGAGCAGTACTTC.

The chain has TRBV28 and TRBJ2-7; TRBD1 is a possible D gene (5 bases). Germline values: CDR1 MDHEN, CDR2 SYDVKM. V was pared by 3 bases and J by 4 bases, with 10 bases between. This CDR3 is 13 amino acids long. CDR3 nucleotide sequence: TGTGCCAGCAGTTTCTCTGACAGATACGAGCAGTACGTC. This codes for CASSFSDRYEQYV.

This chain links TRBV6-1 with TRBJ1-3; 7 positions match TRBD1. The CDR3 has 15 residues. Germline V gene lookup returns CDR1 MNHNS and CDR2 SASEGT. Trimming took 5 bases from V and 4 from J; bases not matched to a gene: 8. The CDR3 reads CASSPRGNFGNTIYF. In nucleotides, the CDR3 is TGTGCCAGCAGTCCCAGGGGGAATTTCGGAAACACCATATATTTT.

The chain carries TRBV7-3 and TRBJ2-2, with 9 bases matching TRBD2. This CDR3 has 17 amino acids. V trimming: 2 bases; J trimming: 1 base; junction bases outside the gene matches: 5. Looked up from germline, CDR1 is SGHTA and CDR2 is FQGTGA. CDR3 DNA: TGTGCCAGCAGCTTATCAGCGACTAGCGGGAACACCGGGGAGCTGTTTTTT. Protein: CASSLSATSGNTGELFF. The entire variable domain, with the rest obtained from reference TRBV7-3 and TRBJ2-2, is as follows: GAGVSQTPSNKVTEKGKYVELRCDPISGHTALYWYRQSLGQGPEFLIYFQGTGAADDSGLPNDRFFAVRPEGSVSTLKIQRTERGDSAVYLCASSLSATSGNTGELFFGEGSRLTVL.

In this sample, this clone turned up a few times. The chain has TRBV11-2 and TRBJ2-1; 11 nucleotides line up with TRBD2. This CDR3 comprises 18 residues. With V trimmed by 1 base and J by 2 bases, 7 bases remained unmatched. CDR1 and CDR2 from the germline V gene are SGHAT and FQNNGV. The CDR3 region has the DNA TGTGCCAGCAGCTTAGGCGCTAGCGGGAGGACCCCCTACAATGAGCAGTTCTTC. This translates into CASSLGASGRTPYNEQFF. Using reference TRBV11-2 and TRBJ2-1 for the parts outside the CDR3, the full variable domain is EAGVAQSPRYKIIEKRQSVAFWCNPISGHATLYWYQQILGQGPKLLIQFQNNGVVDDSQLPKDRFSAERLKGVDSTLKIQPAKLEDSAVYLCASSLGASGRTPYNEQFFGPGTRLTVL.

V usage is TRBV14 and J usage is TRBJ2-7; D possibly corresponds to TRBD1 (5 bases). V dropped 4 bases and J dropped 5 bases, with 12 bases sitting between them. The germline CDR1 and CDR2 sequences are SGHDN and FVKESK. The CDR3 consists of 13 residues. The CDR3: CASSRVGAHEQYF. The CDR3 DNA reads TGTGCCAGCAGCCGCGTAGGGGCCCACGAGCAGTACTTC.

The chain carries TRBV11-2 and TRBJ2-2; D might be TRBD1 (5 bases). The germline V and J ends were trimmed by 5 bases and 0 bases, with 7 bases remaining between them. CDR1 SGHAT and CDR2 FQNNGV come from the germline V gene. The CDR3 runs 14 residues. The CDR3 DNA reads TGTGCCAGCAGCCTAGGGGCGAACACCGGGGAGCTGTTTTTT. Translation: CASSLGANTGELFF.

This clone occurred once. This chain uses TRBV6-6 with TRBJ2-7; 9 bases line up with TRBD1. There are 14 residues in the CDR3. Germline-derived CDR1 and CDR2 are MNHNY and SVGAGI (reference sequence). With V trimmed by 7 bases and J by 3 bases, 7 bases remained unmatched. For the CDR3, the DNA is TGTGCCAGCAACCACAGGGGGCAGGACTACGAGCAGTACTTC. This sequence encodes CASNHRGQDYEQYF.

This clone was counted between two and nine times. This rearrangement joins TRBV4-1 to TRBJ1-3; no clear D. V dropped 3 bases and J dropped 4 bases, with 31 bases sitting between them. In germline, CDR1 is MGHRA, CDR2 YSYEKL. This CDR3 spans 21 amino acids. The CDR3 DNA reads TGCGCCAGCAGCCAGAGCGGCCCCCCCGGCTGGGCAGAGCATTTAGGAAACACCATATATTTT. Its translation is CASSQSGPPGWAEHLGNTIYF.

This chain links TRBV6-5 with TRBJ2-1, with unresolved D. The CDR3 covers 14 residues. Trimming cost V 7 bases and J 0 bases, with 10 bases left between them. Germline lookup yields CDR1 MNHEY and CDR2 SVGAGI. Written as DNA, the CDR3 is TGTGCCAGCAAAGGAGACCCCTCCTACAATGAGCAGTTCTTC. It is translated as CASKGDPSYNEQFF.

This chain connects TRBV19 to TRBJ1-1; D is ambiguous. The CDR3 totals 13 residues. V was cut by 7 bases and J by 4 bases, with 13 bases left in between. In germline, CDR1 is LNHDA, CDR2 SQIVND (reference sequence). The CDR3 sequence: CASTLDTLTEAFF. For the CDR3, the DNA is TGTGCCAGTACCTTAGACACCCTCACTGAAGCTTTCTTT.

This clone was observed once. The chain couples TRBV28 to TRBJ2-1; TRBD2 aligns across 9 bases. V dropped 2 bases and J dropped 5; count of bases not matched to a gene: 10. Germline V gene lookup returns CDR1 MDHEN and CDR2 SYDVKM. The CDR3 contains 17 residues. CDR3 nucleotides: TGTGCCAGCAGTTTAAAGGGCGGCGGGAGGGCACACAATGAGCAGTTCTTC. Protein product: CASSLKGGGRAHNEQFF.

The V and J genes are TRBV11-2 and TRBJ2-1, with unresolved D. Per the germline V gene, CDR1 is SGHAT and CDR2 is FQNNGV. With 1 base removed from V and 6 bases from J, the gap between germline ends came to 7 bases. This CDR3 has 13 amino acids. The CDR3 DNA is TGTGCCAGCAGCTTAGGTAGAGCCAATGAGCAGTTCTTC. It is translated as CASSLGRANEQFF.

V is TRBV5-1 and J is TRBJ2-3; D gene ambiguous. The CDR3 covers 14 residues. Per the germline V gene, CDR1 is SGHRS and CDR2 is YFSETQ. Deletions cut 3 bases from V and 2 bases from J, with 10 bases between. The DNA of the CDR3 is TGCGCCAGCAGCTGGCAGGATTACACAGATACGCAGTATTTT. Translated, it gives CASSWQDYTDTQYF.

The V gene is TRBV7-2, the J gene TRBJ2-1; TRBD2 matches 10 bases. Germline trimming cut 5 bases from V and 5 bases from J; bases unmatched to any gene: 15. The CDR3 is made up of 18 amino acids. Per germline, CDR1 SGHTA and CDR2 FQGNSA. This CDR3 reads CASSRILVAGGLNNEQFF. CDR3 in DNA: TGTGCCAGCAGCCGAATACTAGTAGCGGGGGGCTTAAACAATGAGCAGTTCTTC.